Detailed here is one T cell receptor (beta chain). Germline CDR1 MDHEN, CDR2 SYDVKM. V trimming: 7 bases; J trimming: 3 bases; junction bases outside the gene matches: 16. The CDR3 contains 17 residues. This sample was taken from a study of T cell changes during pregnancy in multiple sclerosis. Data came from immunoSEQ multiplex PCR; TCRdb stores just in-frame clones and leaves some out. The profile shows tens of thousands of clones, around 90% of them singletons. The chain is built from TRBV28 and TRBJ2-7; 9 bases agree with TRBD1. Material: CD4+ T cells from peripheral blood mononuclear cells, obtained after pregnancy. This TCR was sampled from a female donor in good health, enrolled as a control in a pregnancy study. The CDR3 here is CASKSNPRTGVNYEQYF. CDR3 in DNA: TGTGCCAGCAAGTCCAACCCTCGGACAGGGGTTAACTACGAGCAGTACTTC. The whole variable domain, remainder taken from reference TRBV28 and TRBJ2-7, is DVKVTQSSRYLVKRTGEKVFLECVQDMDHENMFWYRQDPGLGLRLIYFSYDVKMKEKGDIPEGYSVSREKKERFSLILESASTNQTSMYLCASKSNPRTGVNYEQYFGPGTRLTVT.